This T cell receptor beta chain was recorded in a study of T cell responses to AZD1222 COVID-19 vaccine. Study results and limitations: There were mostly white British donors and more females than males, and clonal diversity was possibly underestimated. Researchers took repertoire samples only after the peak T cell response had come.

Method: immunoSEQ multiplex PCR; TCRdb's copy keeps in-frame clones and lacks some. The sample includes roughly 150,000 clones, 85% to 95% of them seen just once. There are 15 residues in the CDR3. The V gene lost 3 bases and the J gene lost 2 bases, with 10 bases spanning the gap. CDR1 SNHLY and CDR2 FYNNEI come from the germline V gene. As concerns this clone: Its specificity is not known.

The sequence came from an adult in good health. The material sequenced was peripheral blood, taken on day 0 of AZD1222 vaccination. This chain links TRBV2 with TRBJ1-4, with D unclear. CDR3 DNA: TGTGCCAGCAGTGAGGGTCGTGGGACTAATGAAAAACTGTTTTTT. Its protein product is CASSEGRGTNEKLFF.